This record concerns one T cell receptor beta chain sequence. Germline V lookup: CDR1 ENHRY, CDR2 SYGVKD. The CDR3 length is 13 residues. Losses at the gene ends were 6 bases for V and 7 bases for J; bases not matched to a gene: 6. Profiled with immunoSEQ multiplex PCR; TCRdb holds only in-frame clones, not every one. Seen here are 53,000 or so clones, 94% observed once, and the top ten hold about 0.56%. The sample is drawn from a study of T cell changes during pregnancy in multiple sclerosis. This sequence joins TRBV10-3 and TRBJ2-1; 7 bases fit TRBD1. The origin of this receptor is a female donor with multiple sclerosis, enrolled in a pregnancy study. Source: CD4+ T cells from peripheral blood mononuclear cells, taken in the second trimester of pregnancy. The CDR3 bases are TGTGCCATCAGAACAGGGGAAATAAATGAGCAGTTCTTC. Protein sequence: CAIRTGEINEQFF.